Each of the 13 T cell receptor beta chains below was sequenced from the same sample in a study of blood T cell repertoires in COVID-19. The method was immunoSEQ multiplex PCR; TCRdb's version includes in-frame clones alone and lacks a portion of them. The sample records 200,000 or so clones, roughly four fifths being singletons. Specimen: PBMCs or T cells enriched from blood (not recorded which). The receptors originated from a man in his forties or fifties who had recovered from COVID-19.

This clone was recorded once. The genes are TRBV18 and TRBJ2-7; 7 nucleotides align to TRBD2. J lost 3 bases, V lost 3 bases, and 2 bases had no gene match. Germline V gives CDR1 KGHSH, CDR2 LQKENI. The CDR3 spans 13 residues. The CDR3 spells CASSPGGGYEQYF. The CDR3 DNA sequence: TGTGCCAGCTCACCTGGGGGGGGCTACGAGCAGTACTTC.

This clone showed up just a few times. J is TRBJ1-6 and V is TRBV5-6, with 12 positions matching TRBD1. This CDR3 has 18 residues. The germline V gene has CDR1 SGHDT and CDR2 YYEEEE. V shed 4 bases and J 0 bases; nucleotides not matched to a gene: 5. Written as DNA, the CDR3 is TGTGCCAGCAGCGCCGGGACAGGGGGCATCTCCTATAATTCACCCCTCCACTTT. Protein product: CASSAGTGGISYNSPLHF.

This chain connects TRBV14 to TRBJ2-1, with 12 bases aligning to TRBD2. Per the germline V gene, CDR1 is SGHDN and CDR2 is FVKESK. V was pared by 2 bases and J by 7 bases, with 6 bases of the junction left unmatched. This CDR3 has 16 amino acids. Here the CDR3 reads CASSQLWLAGGNEQFF. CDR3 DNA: TGTGCCAGCAGCCAACTTTGGCTAGCGGGGGGGAATGAGCAGTTCTTC.

The CDR3 coding sequence is TGTGCCAGTGGACAGGGGGACTATGGCTACACCTTC. Translation: CASGQGDYGYTF. The J gene is TRBJ1-2, the V gene TRBV28; 10 bases are a match to TRBD1. The germline CDR1 and CDR2 sequences are MDHEN and SYDVKM. The junction had 1 base not matched to a gene; V was cut back by 9 bases and J by 3 bases. This CDR3 has 12 residues.

The CDR3 region is CARQPGQGGGDEAFF. The CDR3 DNA reads TGTGCCCGCCAACCGGGACAGGGGGGGGGAGATGAAGCTTTCTTT. V usage is TRBV30 and J usage is TRBJ1-1; TRBD1 aligns across 11 bases. CDR1 is GTSNPN, CDR2 SVGIG, per germline (reference sequence). J lost 7 bases, V lost 8 bases, and 15 bases had no gene match. The CDR3 covers 15 residues. The full variable domain, with the rest looked up from reference TRBV30 and TRBJ1-1, is SQTIHQWPATLVQPVGSPLSLECTVEGTSNPNLYWYRQAAGRGLQLLFYSVGIGQISSEVPQNLSASRPQDRQFILSSKKLLLSDSGFYLCARQPGQGGGDEAFFGQGTRLTVV.

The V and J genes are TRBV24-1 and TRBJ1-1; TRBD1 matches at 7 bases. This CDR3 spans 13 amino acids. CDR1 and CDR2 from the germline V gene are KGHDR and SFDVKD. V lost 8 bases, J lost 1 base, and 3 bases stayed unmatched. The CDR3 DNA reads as TGTGCCACCAAGGGACAGACGAACACTGAAGCTTTCTTT. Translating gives CATKGQTNTEAFF.

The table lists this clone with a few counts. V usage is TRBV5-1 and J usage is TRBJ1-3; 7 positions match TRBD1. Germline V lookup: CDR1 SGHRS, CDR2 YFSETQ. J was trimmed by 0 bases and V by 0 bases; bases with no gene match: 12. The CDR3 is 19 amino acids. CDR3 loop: CASSLGQGNLRGSGNTIYF. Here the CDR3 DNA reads TGCGCCAGCAGCTTGGGACAGGGTAATTTACGTGGCTCTGGAAACACCATATATTTT.

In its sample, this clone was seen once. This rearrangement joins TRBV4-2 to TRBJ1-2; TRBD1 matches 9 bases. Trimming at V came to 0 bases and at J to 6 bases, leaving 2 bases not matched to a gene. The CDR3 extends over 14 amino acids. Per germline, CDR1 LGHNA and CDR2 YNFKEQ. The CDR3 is CASSQDRTGDGYTF. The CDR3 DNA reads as TGTGCCAGCAGCCAAGATCGGACAGGGGATGGCTACACCTTC.

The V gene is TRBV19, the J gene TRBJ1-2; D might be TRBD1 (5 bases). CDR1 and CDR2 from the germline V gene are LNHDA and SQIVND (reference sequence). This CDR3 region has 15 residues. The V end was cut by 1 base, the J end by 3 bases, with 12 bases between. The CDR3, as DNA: TGTGCCAGTAGTATAGGCCCCAGGGCGGACTATGGCTACACCTTC. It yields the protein CASSIGPRADYGYTF.

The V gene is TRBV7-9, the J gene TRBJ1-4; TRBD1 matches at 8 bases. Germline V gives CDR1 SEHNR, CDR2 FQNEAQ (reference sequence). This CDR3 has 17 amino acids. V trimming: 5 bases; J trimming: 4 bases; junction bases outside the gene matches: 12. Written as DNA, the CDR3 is TGTGCCAGCAGCCTCATAGGGACAGGACTCGATAATGAAAAACTGTTTTTT. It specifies CASSLIGTGLDNEKLFF.

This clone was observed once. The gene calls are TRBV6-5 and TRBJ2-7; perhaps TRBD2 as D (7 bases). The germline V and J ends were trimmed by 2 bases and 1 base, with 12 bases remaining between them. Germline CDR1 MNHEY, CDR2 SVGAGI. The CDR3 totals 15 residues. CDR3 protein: CASSYGRGTSYEQYF. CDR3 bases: TGTGCCAGCAGTTACGGGCGGGGGACATCCTACGAGCAGTACTTC.

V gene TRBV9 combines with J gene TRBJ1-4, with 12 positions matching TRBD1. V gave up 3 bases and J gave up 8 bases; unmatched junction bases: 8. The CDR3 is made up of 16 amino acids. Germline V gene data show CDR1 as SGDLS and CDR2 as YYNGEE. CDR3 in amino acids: CASSASSGTGGEKLFF. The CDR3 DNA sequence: TGTGCCAGCAGCGCAAGTTCTGGGACAGGGGGCGAAAAACTGTTTTTT.

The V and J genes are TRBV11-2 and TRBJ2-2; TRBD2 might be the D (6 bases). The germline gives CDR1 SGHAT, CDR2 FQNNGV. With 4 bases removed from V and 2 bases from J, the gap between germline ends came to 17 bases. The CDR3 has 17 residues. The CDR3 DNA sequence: TGTGCCAGCAGCTGGTATCTCGCGGGGATTAACACCGGGGAGCTGTTTTTT. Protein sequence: CASSWYLAGINTGELFF.